What follows are 8 T cell receptor beta chains derived from one specimen sequenced in a study of T cell repertoires in cytomegalovirus infection. TCRdb reanalysed the reads using MiXCR and keeps one entry per CDR3 protein. The sample carries under 150,000 distinct CDR3 sequences, approximately 9.2% recorded once. The specimen sequenced was PBMCs. These receptors came from a human donor in good health (CMV status not recorded). Some clones in this sample may be carry-over from other donors' samples.

This clonotype was detected ten times or more. This sequence joins TRBV27 and TRBJ2-5, with 7 bases lining up with TRBD2. The CDR3 spans 15 residues. The germline gives CDR1 MNHEY, CDR2 SMNVEV (reference sequence). The V segment lost 4 bases and the J segment 5 bases; nucleotides outside the gene matches: 10. The CDR3: CASSSRDYSPETQYF. The CDR3 coding sequence is TGTGCCAGCAGTTCCCGGGACTACTCACCTGAGACCCAGTACTTC.

This clonotype was counted between two and nine times. The rearrangement joins TRBV29-1 to TRBJ1-1, with D perhaps matching TRBD1 (6 bases). This CDR3 comprises 13 residues. Germline CDR1 reads SQVTM; CDR2 reads ANQGSEA. Trimming removed 4 bases at V and 5 bases at J, with 14 bases between. The CDR3 DNA is TGCAGCGTTGTAATGCGGGGGGCGACTGAAGCTTTCTTT. This codes for CSVVMRGATEAFF.

CDR3 nucleotides: TGTGCCAGCAGTCAACGGGACAGCCAACGAAGGGGGACCCAGTACTTC. Its translation: CASSQRDSQRRGTQYF. This chain links TRBV6-2 or TRBV6-3 with TRBJ2-5; 7 bases are a match to TRBD1. V lost 5 bases, J lost 7 bases, and 16 bases stayed unmatched. The CDR3 is 16 residues long. CDR1 is MNHEY and CDR2 is SVGEGT in the germline V gene.

This clonotype came up a few times. Just one base apart from a much larger clone, this may be a read error. J is TRBJ1-1 and V is TRBV4-1, with TRBD1 identical over 7 bases. Germline trimming cut 10 bases from V and 2 bases from J; bases unmatched to any gene: 19. CDR1 and CDR2 (germline): MGHRA, YSYEKL. CDR3 length: 17 residues. CDR3 coding DNA: TGCGCCACCAAACCCGGGCCAGGGGGAAAAGCTAACACTGAAGCTTTCTTT. Protein sequence: CATKPGPGGKANTEAFF.

At least ten counts were recorded for this clonotype. J is TRBJ2-6 and V is TRBV7-9; the D gene could be TRBD1 or TRBD2 (6 bases each). The CDR3 runs 16 residues. Trimming stripped 5 bases from V and 2 bases from J, with 13 bases between. Germline V gives CDR1 SEHNR, CDR2 FQNEAQ (reference sequence). The CDR3 nucleotides are TGTGCCAGCAGCGCGATCGGGGGCGCTGGGGCCAACGTCCTGACTTTC. Protein product: CASSAIGGAGANVLTF.

At least ten counts were recorded for this clonotype. This chain links TRBV7-6 with TRBJ1-5; D gene unclear. Germline V gene data show CDR1 as SGHVS and CDR2 as FNYEAQ. This CDR3 spans 13 amino acids. Trimming pared 1 base from V and 3 bases from J, leaving 4 bases between. The CDR3 reads CASSLVVNQPQHF. In DNA, the CDR3 is TGTGCCAGCAGCTTAGTGGTCAATCAGCCCCAGCATTTT. Using reference TRBV7-6 and TRBJ1-5 for the parts outside the CDR3, the full variable domain is GAGVSQSPRYKVTKRGQDVALRCDPISGHVSLYWYRQALGQGPEFLTYFNYEAQQDKSGLPNDRFSAERPEGSISTLTIQRTEQRDSAMYRCASSLVVNQPQHFGDGTRLSIL.

There are many counts of this clonotype. The gene calls are TRBV28 and TRBJ1-5; the D gene is possibly TRBD1 (5 bases). Germline V gives CDR1 MDHEN, CDR2 SYDVKM. The V end was cut by 5 bases, the J end by 5 bases, with 28 bases between. The CDR3 length is 19 residues. Here the CDR3 reads CASSPSRGLGSLGDQPQHF. The CDR3 DNA is TGTGCCAGCAGTCCTAGCCGGGGCCTAGGTTCATTAGGTGATCAGCCCCAGCATTTT.

The chain carries TRBV7-2 and TRBJ2-3; 7 bases are shared with TRBD1. CDR1 and CDR2 (germline): SGHTA, FQGNSA. The CDR3 length is 13 residues. With 4 bases clipped from V and 10 bases from J, the junction kept 8 bases outside the gene matches. The CDR3 DNA reads as TGTGCCAGCAGCTCCTCTGTCCAGGGGGCGCAGTATTTT. This codes for CASSSSVQGAQYF.